Below are 14 T cell receptor beta chains sequenced from a single sample in a study of CD8 T cells in Susac syndrome. RNA amounts of about 0.45 to 1 ug underwent reverse transcription with random hexamers. One entry per CDR3 protein, called by TCRdb with MiXCR from the immunoSEQ multiplex PCR reads. Of 330,000 or so distinct CDR3 sequences listed, roughly 85% are singletons. Material for sequencing was CD8+ T cells from PBMCs. These receptors all come from a human donor with multiple sclerosis.

This clonotype was recorded at least ten times. The chain is built from TRBV7-9 and TRBJ1-2; D uncertain. V was trimmed by 3 bases and J by 8 bases, leaving 10 bases between them. The V gene's germline CDR1 is SEHNR and CDR2 FQNEAQ (reference sequence). CDR3 length equals 12 residues. DNA for the CDR3: TGTGCCAGCAGCTTGGGAGGGAACGGCTACACCTTC. Its translation is CASSLGGNGYTF. Looking up the rest from reference TRBV7-9 and TRBJ1-2 gives the full variable domain: DTGVSQNPRHKITKRGQNVTFRCDPISEHNRLYWYRQTLGQGPEFLTYFQNEAQLEKSRLLSDRFSAERPKGSFSTLEIQRTEQGDSAMYLCASSLGGNGYTFGSGTRLTVV.

V usage is TRBV30 and J usage is TRBJ2-5; TRBD2 agrees at 7 bases. Germline V CDR1 and CDR2: GTSNPN, SVGIG (reference sequence). The CDR3 length is 13 residues. J lost 7 bases, V lost 4 bases, and 9 bases had no gene match. CDR3 DNA: TGTGCCTGGACGCCAGACCCGGGGGGGACCCAGTACTTC. Amino acids: CAWTPDPGGTQYF.

This clonotype was seen just once. The chain couples TRBV27 to TRBJ2-5; 7 bases are a match to TRBD1. Trimming took 5 bases from V and 4 from J; bases not matched to a gene: 7. Germline lookup yields CDR1 MNHEY and CDR2 SMNVEV (reference sequence). The CDR3 consists of 14 residues. The CDR3: CASSTRQGGETQYF. DNA for the CDR3: TGTGCCAGCAGTACCCGACAGGGTGGAGAGACCCAGTACTTC.

The chain joins TRBV10-1 to TRBJ2-4; 8 nucleotides match TRBD1. V dropped 8 bases and J dropped 0; count of bases not matched to a gene: 6. The CDR3 spans 15 residues. Germline V lookup: CDR1 WNHNN, CDR2 SYGVQD (reference sequence). CDR3 sequence (DNA): TGCGCCAGCGAACGGACAGGGATAGCCAAAAACATTCAGTACTTC. Translation: CASERTGIAKNIQYF.

The chain links TRBV20-1 to TRBJ1-1, with D unresolved. The germline CDR1 and CDR2 sequences are DFQATT and SNEGSKA (reference sequence). There are 14 residues in the CDR3. V was cut by 3 bases and J by 2 bases, with 13 bases left in between. The CDR3 coding sequence is TGCAGTGCTAGGGATGGGAACATAAACACTGAAGCTTTCTTT. Protein product: CSARDGNINTEAFF.

The chain joins TRBV5-6 to TRBJ2-7, with TRBD2 matching over 7 bases. The V and J ends lost 4 bases and 4 bases, in that order; junction bases with no gene match: 8. Germline V gives CDR1 SGHDT, CDR2 YYEEEE. This CDR3 contains 14 residues. This CDR3 reads CASSPGLGNYEQYF. CDR3 coding DNA: TGTGCCAGCAGCCCAGGACTAGGGAATTACGAGCAGTACTTC.

This chain connects TRBV29-1 to TRBJ1-4; D might be TRBD1 (6 bases). The CDR3 has 12 amino acids. Germline V gene lookup returns CDR1 SQVTM and CDR2 ANQGSEA. For the CDR3, the DNA is TGCAGTTTTGAGGGGGACGGTGAAAAACTGTTTTTT. Translating it yields CSFEGDGEKLFF. The full variable domain, completed using reference TRBV29-1 and TRBJ1-4, is SAVISQKPSRDICQRGTSLTIQCQVDSQVTMMFWYRQQPGQSLTLIATANQGSEATYESGFVIDKFPISRPNLTFSTLTVSNMSPEDSSIYLCSFEGDGEKLFFGSGTQLSVL.

The rearrangement uses TRBV6-2 or TRBV6-3 and TRBJ2-3, with 11 bases identical to TRBD2. CDR3 length equals 14 residues. V lost 8 bases, J lost 3 bases, and 4 bases stayed unmatched. Looked up from germline, CDR1 is MNHEY and CDR2 is SVGEGT. This CDR3 is CASSTSGRTDTQYF. The DNA for the CDR3 is TGTGCCAGCTCAACTAGCGGGAGAACAGATACGCAGTATTTT.

This clonotype occurred a few times. This chain joins TRBV29-1 and TRBJ1-3; D perhaps matches TRBD1 (5 bases). CDR3 size: 13 residues. Germline V gene lookup returns CDR1 SQVTM and CDR2 ANQGSEA. Deletions cut 5 bases from V and 4 bases from J, with 12 bases between. The CDR3 region has the DNA TGCAGCGTTTCGGAGGGGTACGGAAACACCATATATTTT. It yields the protein CSVSEGYGNTIYF.

CDR3 in amino acids: CASSLSSGTAYEQYF. In DNA, the CDR3 is TGTGCCAGCAGTTTATCTTCGGGAACGGCCTACGAGCAGTACTTC. The rearrangement uses TRBV27 and TRBJ2-7; D might be TRBD2 (5 bases). Trimming took 0 bases from V and 2 from J, leaving 11 bases between them. This CDR3 contains 15 residues. Germline lookup yields CDR1 MNHEY and CDR2 SMNVEV (reference sequence).

The rearrangement joins TRBV20-1 to TRBJ2-4; 10 bases align to TRBD1. Germline CDR1 is DFQATT and CDR2 is SNEGSKA (reference sequence). J lost 8 bases, V lost 3 bases, and 7 bases had no gene match. The CDR3 consists of 14 residues. Here the CDR3 DNA reads TGCAGTGCTAGTTTACCGGGACAGGGGCACATTCAGTACTTC. Translating gives CSASLPGQGHIQYF.

The chain combines TRBV25-1 with TRBJ2-7; 10 bases match TRBD2. Germline CDR1 reads MGHDK; CDR2 reads SYGVNS. V was pared by 3 bases and J by 5 bases, with 13 bases of the junction left unmatched. CDR3 length: 17 amino acids. The CDR3 reads CASSDLGRAGGGDEQYF. CDR3 DNA sequence: TGTGCCAGCAGTGACCTAGGCAGAGCGGGAGGGGGGGACGAGCAGTACTTC.

The chain couples TRBV27 to TRBJ2-3; D perhaps matches TRBD2 (5 bases). CDR3 length equals 13 residues. From germline, CDR1 is MNHEY and CDR2 SMNVEV (reference sequence). The ends were cut back, 3 bases at V and 6 bases at J, with 10 bases in the middle. The DNA for the CDR3 is TGTGCCAGCAGTTTCGGACTCCTGGATACGCAGTATTTT. This translates into CASSFGLLDTQYF.

The genes are TRBV5-6 and TRBJ2-2; no reliable D call. The ends were cut back, 1 base at V and 5 bases at J, with 15 bases in the middle. The length of the CDR3 is 16 residues. The V gene's germline CDR1 is SGHDT and CDR2 YYEEEE. CDR3 in amino acids: CASSLFQYRWTGELFF. CDR3 in DNA: TGTGCCAGCAGCTTGTTCCAGTACCGGTGGACCGGGGAGCTGTTTTTT.